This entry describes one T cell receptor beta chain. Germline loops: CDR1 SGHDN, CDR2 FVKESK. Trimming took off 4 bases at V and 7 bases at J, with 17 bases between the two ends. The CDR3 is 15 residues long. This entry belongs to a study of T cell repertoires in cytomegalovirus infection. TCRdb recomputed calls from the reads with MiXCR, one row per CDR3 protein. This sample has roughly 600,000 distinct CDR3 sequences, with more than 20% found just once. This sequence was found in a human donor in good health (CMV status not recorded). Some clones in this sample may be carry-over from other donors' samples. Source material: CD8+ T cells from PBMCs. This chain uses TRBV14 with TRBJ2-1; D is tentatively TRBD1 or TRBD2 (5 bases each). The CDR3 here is CASSRGPVTMNEQFF. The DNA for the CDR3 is TGTGCCAGCAGCCGGGGACCCGTCACCATGAATGAGCAGTTCTTC.